This is a list of T cell receptor beta chains from one sample in a study of T cell repertoires in cytomegalovirus infection. MiXCR was run by TCRdb on the reads, yielding one entry per CDR3 protein. Altogether under 95,000 distinct CDR3 sequences are present, about half being singletons, with the ten largest covering 93%. These TCRs' antigens remain unknown. This specimen consisted of CD8+ T cells from cultured PBMCs, obtained from culture after CMV antigen stimulation. The receptors were sampled from a human donor in good health (CMV status not recorded). Some clones in this sample may be carry-over from other donors' samples. Each CDR3 is given without its conserved first and last residue.

TRBV27 ASSSPSGSSDEQF
TRBV27 ASTPLRASEITGELF
TRBV9 ASSVADNYNEQF
TRBV7-9 ASSYGSASGSDNEQF
TRBV11-2 ASSLVVRPSSYNEQF
TRBV11-2 ASSLGLALQYEQY
TRBV28 ASSLSRLGGD
TRBV7-8 ASSLPQGMNTEAF
TRBV7-9 ASSPWDSYNEQF
TRBV20-1 SALGRASNQPQH
TRBV11-2 ASSLKPGGTNEKLF
TRBV7-6 ASSELAVGTDTQY
TRBV13 ASSTSDRDLSYEQY
TRBV5-5 ASRWGLAGQETQY
TRBV19 ASRAMGNQPQH
TRBV7-8 ASSLAGQPQH
TRBV3-1 ASSQDLRRKRQGVEAF
TRBV20-1 SARIDRSLTEAF
TRBV7-8 ASSLGDRDYEQY
TRBV7-2 ASSPGQGRLWELF
TRBV5-5 ASSSGDYSGNTIY
TRBV4-1 ASSQEIGSDNSPLH
TRBV2 AIKLAGGHNEQF
TRBV10-3 AIPGVSGNTIY
TRBV27 ASSLSPLAEISDTQY
TRBV4-2 ASSQVSGSAGNEQF
TRBV6-1 ASSSGGRYIQETQY
TRBV27 ASSYLDSSYEQY
TRBV24-1 ATSDGSTPYGYT
TRBV10-3 AISMTDTTGELF
TRBV7-9 ASSPGRPGGPGELF
TRBV28 ASSSLQVVEANVLT
TRBV19 ASKGYTGELF
TRBV7-2 ASSHEAGGINEQF
TRBV7-8 ASTLPGQGPYEQY
TRBV12-5 ASGLVAGVDEKLF
TRBV4-2 ASSPLPGAERTDTQY
TRBV19 ASSKDVYGYT
TRBV7-4 ASSHGTPSFYEQY
TRBV28 ASSLGSPGGYEQY
TRBV27 ASSSLLSGVSYNEQF
TRBV19 ASSISGQMNTEAF
TRBV6-5 ASTLRDRANYGYT
TRBV7-8 ASSLNRDTEAF
TRBV6-1 ASSPRTQAAQY
TRBV7-6 ASSLVWGYGYT
TRBV7-6 ASSFGAGAGVYEQY
TRBV7-9 ASSLLGGDEQY
TRBV7-8 ASSLHRDRLGQPQH
TRBV7-6 ASSLQTPGQGVTNEKLF
TRBV30 AWSELAGGYNEQF
TRBV7-6 ASSPGHTNTGELF
TRBV11-2 ASSFSLQDRAGYT
TRBV13 ASSTDRTKTSGRHTGELF
TRBV7-9 ASSPKEGFGGKYEQF
TRBV5-1 ASSLQNEQY
TRBV4-1 ASSLTSGASYEQY
TRBV23-1 ASSHPGRLGYGYT
TRBV7-9 ASSARTSGPQETQY